The entry below gives a single T cell receptor beta chain sequence along with its context. The data were obtained in a study of T cells after yellow fever vaccination. Trimming shortened V by 3 bases and J by 2 bases, and 11 bases separated the two germline ends. The length of the CDR3 is 16 residues. Germline CDR1 is SGHTA and CDR2 is FQGNSA. TCRdb passed the 5' RACE reads through MiXCR, listing each CDR3 protein once. Among a few hundred thousand distinct CDR3 sequences listed, around 13% were seen once. The source material was CD4+ T cells sorted from PBMCs, sampled 15 days after the yellow fever booster vaccination. The gene calls are TRBV7-2 and TRBJ2-6; no reliable D call. This clonotype was sampled from a man younger than 35 who received the YFV17D yellow fever vaccine. The CDR3 reads CASSFLYGAGANVLTF. CDR3 in DNA: TGTGCCAGCAGCTTTTTATACGGAGCTGGGGCCAACGTCCTGACTTTC.